These 18 T cell receptor beta chains were sequenced from one sample in a study of blood T cells in healthy people across ages. PCR was performed a second time for about 7 to 12 cycles using a sample-barcoded 5' primer and a J-beta primer mix. Via MiXCR, TCRdb re-called the 5' RACE reads, giving one row per CDR3 protein. The sample has approximately 600,000 distinct CDR3 sequences, 58% seen once. Sequencing was performed on blood. These receptor sequences come from a man aged 60-69 years in good health.

The chain joins TRBV12-3 or TRBV12-4 to TRBJ2-5, with 12 bases aligning to TRBD2. V gave up 1 base and J gave up 5 bases; unmatched junction bases: 5. CDR3 length equals 16 residues. The CDR3 sequence is CASSLGPSGGAETQYF. Here the CDR3 DNA reads TGTGCCAGCAGTTTAGGCCCTAGCGGGGGGGCGGAGACCCAGTACTTC.

This clonotype was recorded a few times. The CDR3 bases are TGTGCCAGCAGCTTAGCCCAGCGGGGCTTCTCCTACGAGCAGTACTTC. Amino acids: CASSLAQRGFSYEQYF. The chain couples TRBV7-2 to TRBJ2-7, with 7 bases lining up with TRBD2. Germline CDR1 and CDR2: SGHTA and FQGNSA. The length of the CDR3 is 16 residues. Trimming took 0 bases from V and 0 from J; bases not matched to a gene: 5.

The chain carries TRBV5-1 and TRBJ2-1; D gene uncertain. The CDR3 loop spans 15 amino acids. The germline V gene encodes CDR1 SGHRS and CDR2 YFSETQ. Deletions cut 4 bases from V and 6 bases from J, with 17 bases between. CDR3 in DNA: TGCGCCAGCAGCCCAAAAACGGGTAGCAGCAATGAGCAGTTCTTC. This codes for CASSPKTGSSNEQFF. Filled out from reference TRBV5-1 and TRBJ2-1, the complete variable domain reads KAGVTQTPRYLIKTRGQQVTLSCSPISGHRSVSWYQQTPGQGLQFLFEYFSETQRNKGNFPGRFSGRQFSNSRSEMNVSTLELGDSALYLCASSPKTGSSNEQFFGPGTRLTVL.

The rearrangement links TRBV7-2 to TRBJ2-1, with TRBD1 as a possible D gene (6 bases). V dropped 2 bases and J dropped 1 base, with 12 bases sitting between them. The CDR3 extends over 16 amino acids. Germline V lookup: CDR1 SGHTA, CDR2 FQGNSA. CDR3 protein: CASSLQGIGSYNEQFF. CDR3 DNA: TGTGCCAGCAGCTTACAGGGGATCGGGTCCTACAATGAGCAGTTCTTC.

A few counts support this clonotype. The chain employs TRBV15 and TRBJ2-4; unclear D gene. Germline V gives CDR1 LNHNV, CDR2 YYDKDF (reference sequence). Trimming took 3 bases from V and 6 from J, leaving 15 bases between them. The CDR3 totals 15 residues. In nucleotides, the CDR3 is TGTGCCACCAGCAGTGCCGCCGGGCCCTTAAACATTCAGTACTTC. It yields the protein CATSSAAGPLNIQYF.

V gene TRBV3-1 combines with J gene TRBJ2-7; D unclear. V dropped 0 bases and J dropped 10 bases, with 10 bases sitting between them. This CDR3 contains 12 residues. Per the germline V gene, CDR1 is LGHDT and CDR2 is YNNKEL (reference sequence). The CDR3 is CASSQDRFTQYF. CDR3 nucleotides: TGTGCCAGCAGCCAAGATAGGTTCACCCAGTACTTC.

This chain connects TRBV28 to TRBJ1-4, with D possibly matching TRBD1 (5 bases). V was trimmed by 11 bases and J by 11 bases, leaving 21 bases between them. Germline CDR1 is MDHEN and CDR2 is SYDVKM. CDR3 length: 13 residues. CDR3 amino acids: CAAWGGNLGKLFF. In nucleotides, the CDR3 is TGTGCCGCCTGGGGGGGTAATTTGGGGAAACTGTTTTTT.

This rearrangement joins TRBV20-1 to TRBJ1-5; 9 bases fit TRBD1. V shed 4 bases and J 3 bases; nucleotides not matched to a gene: 10. This CDR3 comprises 16 residues. Germline assignment: CDR1 DFQATT and CDR2 SNEGSKA (reference sequence). The CDR3 spells CSATGTGISINQPQHF. CDR3 coding DNA: TGCAGTGCTACCGGGACAGGGATTTCCATCAATCAGCCCCAGCATTTT.

This chain joins TRBV5-1 and TRBJ1-6, with 11 bases matching TRBD1. The junction had 7 bases not matched to a gene; V was cut back by 4 bases and J by 10 bases. The CDR3 totals 15 residues. The germline CDR1 and CDR2 sequences are SGHRS and YFSETQ. CDR3 loop: CASSPGTGGSSPLHF. The CDR3 coding sequence is TGCGCCAGCAGCCCCGGGACAGGGGGTAGCTCACCCCTCCACTTT.

V usage is TRBV7-8 and J usage is TRBJ1-4, with a possible D match to TRBD1 (6 bases). Germline values: CDR1 SGHVS, CDR2 FQNEAQ. The V end was cut by 5 bases, the J end by 8 bases, with 24 bases between. The CDR3 spans 17 residues. CDR3 nucleotide sequence: TGTGCCAGCAGCCCTAGGCCGGGGGGGCCCTTAAACGAAAAACTGTTTTTT. Translation gives CASSPRPGGPLNEKLFF.

The CDR3 DNA is TGCAGTGCTAGGGGACAGGGAGGAAATCAGCCCCAGCATTTT. Its protein is CSARGQGGNQPQHF. The rearrangement joins TRBV20-1 to TRBJ1-5; 9 bases map to TRBD1. CDR1 and CDR2 from the germline V gene are DFQATT and SNEGSKA (reference sequence). The CDR3 has 14 residues. The trim removed 3 bases at V and 4 bases at J, leaving 4 bases unmatched.

The genes are TRBV7-2 and TRBJ2-7; 7 bases line up with TRBD2. V trimming: 1 base; J trimming: 4 bases; junction bases outside the gene matches: 10. The germline V gene encodes CDR1 SGHTA and CDR2 FQGNSA. The CDR3 has 16 residues. The CDR3 DNA is TGTGCCAGCAGCTTAGGGTTAGTGGGAGCGGGGTACGAGCAGTACTTC. Translation: CASSLGLVGAGYEQYF.

The genes are TRBV29-1 and TRBJ1-2; TRBD1 aligns across 10 bases. Trimming took 4 bases from V and 2 from J; bases not matched to a gene: 7. There are 15 residues in the CDR3. In germline, CDR1 is SQVTM, CDR2 ANQGSEA. CDR3 sequence reads: CSVGGATGGNYGYTF. The CDR3 region has the DNA TGCAGCGTTGGAGGGGCGACAGGGGGCAACTATGGCTACACCTTC.

This clonotype was found a few times. The chain has TRBV19 and TRBJ2-5; TRBD2 matches 9 bases. After removal of 3 bases from V and 3 bases from J, the junction contained 5 bases not matched to a gene. In germline, CDR1 is LNHDA, CDR2 SQIVND (reference sequence). There are 15 residues in the CDR3. DNA for the CDR3: TGTGCCAGTAGTATTCGGCCTAGCGGGGAAGAGACCCAGTACTTC. This translates into CASSIRPSGEETQYF.

The J gene is TRBJ2-7, the V gene TRBV27; 9 nucleotides line up with TRBD2. The CDR3 runs 13 residues. The germline gives CDR1 MNHEY, CDR2 SMNVEV (reference sequence). Germline trimming cut 0 bases from V and 7 bases from J; bases unmatched to any gene: 1. The CDR3 region is CASSLSAGGEQYF. The CDR3 DNA is TGTGCCAGCAGTTTATCGGCGGGGGGGGAGCAGTACTTC.

V gene TRBV5-1 combines with J gene TRBJ2-7; 7 nucleotides line up with TRBD1. Germline CDR1 is SGHRS and CDR2 is YFSETQ. Unmatched junction bases numbered 7, after V lost 4 bases and J lost 3 bases. This CDR3 is built from 14 residues. CDR3: CASSVGRDSYEQYF. In nucleotides, the CDR3 is TGCGCCAGCAGCGTTGGACGGGACAGCTACGAGCAGTACTTC.

This chain joins TRBV20-1 and TRBJ2-5, with 8 nucleotides matching TRBD1. The better agreement between TRBJ2-7 and the DNA end casts doubt on the J call. Germline-derived CDR1 and CDR2 are DFQATT and SNEGSKA (reference sequence). The CDR3 is 12 residues long. The DNA for the CDR3 is TGCAGTGCGACGGACAGGGACTGCGAGCAGTACTTC. It is translated as CSATDRDCEQYF.

This chain uses TRBV29-1 with TRBJ2-5; tentatively, D is TRBD2 (6 bases). This CDR3 has 14 residues. Germline CDR1 reads SQVTM; CDR2 reads ANQGSEA. Trimming shortened V by 6 bases and J by 3 bases, and 17 bases separated the two germline ends. The chain's CDR3 is CSVTRGGTKETQYF. The CDR3 region has the DNA TGCAGCGTAACGCGTGGGGGGACGAAAGAGACCCAGTACTTC.